A single sample gave rise to the 7 T cell receptor beta chains below, sequenced in a study of technical replicates of blood from a few donors. Method: immunoSEQ multiplex PCR; TCRdb's copy keeps in-frame clones and lacks some. The data contain fewer than 65,000 clones, around 87% of them singletons. The sequenced material came from PBMCs. The receptor set was obtained from a human donor in good health. Some clones in this sample may be carry-over from other donors' samples.

This chain uses TRBV12-5 with TRBJ1-1, with TRBD1 identical over 7 bases. The V gene's germline CDR1 is LGHNT and CDR2 FRNRAP. The V gene end was trimmed by 7 bases and the J gene end by 5 bases; junction bases not matched to a gene: 4. This CDR3 is built from 12 residues. The CDR3 loop reads CASEGGATEAFF. The CDR3 nucleotides are TGTGCTAGTGAAGGGGGCGCGACTGAAGCTTTCTTT.

The chain employs TRBV5-6 and TRBJ2-7; 7 bases are shared with TRBD1. Losses at the gene ends were 0 bases for V and 4 bases for J; bases not matched to a gene: 7. CDR3 length: 15 amino acids. Germline V gives CDR1 SGHDT, CDR2 YYEEEE. This chain's CDR3 is CASSLGQGFGYEQYF. The CDR3 coding sequence is TGTGCCAGCAGCTTGGGACAGGGCTTTGGATACGAGCAGTACTTC.

This chain links TRBV6-5 with TRBJ2-7, with 10 bases identical to TRBD2. V was clipped by 8 bases and J by 5 bases; unmatched bases: 9. This CDR3 has 14 residues. CDR1 and CDR2 from the germline V gene are MNHEY and SVGAGI. CDR3 loop: CASAQTGTSDEQYF. The DNA for the CDR3 is TGTGCCAGCGCGCAAACCGGGACTAGCGACGAGCAGTACTTC.

The rearrangement links TRBV2 to TRBJ2-2, with D maybe TRBD2 (6 bases). The CDR3 is 14 residues long. Deletions cut 7 bases from V and 0 bases from J, with 9 bases between. Germline V lookup: CDR1 SNHLY, CDR2 FYNNEI. This CDR3 reads CASMTGANTGELFF. For the CDR3, the DNA is TGTGCCAGCATGACGGGGGCGAACACCGGGGAGCTGTTTTTT.

The V gene is TRBV5-1, the J gene TRBJ1-1; 9 bases fit TRBD1. With 3 bases clipped from V and 5 bases from J, the junction kept 5 bases outside the gene matches. Germline V gives CDR1 SGHRS, CDR2 YFSETQ. The CDR3 covers 14 residues. The CDR3 nucleotides are TGCGCCAGCAGCTCGGACAGGGGACGGACTGAAGCTTTCTTT. Protein product: CASSSDRGRTEAFF.

This sequence joins TRBV9 and TRBJ2-7; 7 nucleotides align to TRBD2. V lost 2 bases, J lost 2 bases, and 4 bases stayed unmatched. Germline V gene sequence: CDR1 SGDLS, CDR2 YYNGEE. The CDR3 runs 14 residues. As DNA, the CDR3 is TGTGCCAGCAGCGTTCTAGCGGATACCTACGAGCAGTACTTC. Protein sequence: CASSVLADTYEQYF. Based on the CDR3 plus reference TRBV9 and TRBJ2-7, the full variable domain is DSGVTQTPKHLITATGQRVTLRCSPRSGDLSVYWYQQSLDQGLQFLIQYYNGEERAKGNILERFSAQQFPDLHSELNLSSLELGDSALYFCASSVLADTYEQYFGPGTRLTVT.

This clone was detected only once. The genes are TRBV29-1 and TRBJ2-4; tentatively, D is TRBD2 (7 bases). This CDR3 spans 13 amino acids. The V and J ends lost 3 bases and 14 bases respectively, with 20 bases between them. Germline V gene lookup returns CDR1 SQVTM and CDR2 ANQGSEA. Here the CDR3 DNA reads TGCAGCGTTGATTTGGGGCGGGGGCTGCCTGAGTACTTC. Translated: CSVDLGRGLPEYF.